A single sample is the source of the 30 T cell receptor beta chains below, sequenced in a study of shared clonotypes between healthy human individuals. Data came from immunoSEQ multiplex PCR; TCRdb stores just in-frame clones and leaves some out. The data contain approximately 1.5 million clones, 95% to 99% of them singletons. The sample was naive CD4+ T cells sorted from blood. Subset: CD45RA+ positively selected. These receptors all come from a man younger than 45 in good health.

This clone showed up just once. The rearrangement joins TRBV25-1 to TRBJ2-1; 7 bases align to TRBD1. The CDR3 sequence is 13 residues long. Germline CDR1 is MGHDK and CDR2 is SYGVNS. V shed 7 bases, J shed 4 bases, and the junction held 4 bases outside the gene matches. CDR3 DNA: TGTGCCAGCACCCCGGGACAGTACAATGAGCAGTTCTTC. As protein: CASTPGQYNEQFF.

V is TRBV28 and J is TRBJ2-7; 13 positions match TRBD2. Unmatched junction bases numbered 4, after V lost 10 bases and J lost 4 bases. Looked up from germline, CDR1 is MDHEN and CDR2 is SYDVKM. The CDR3 length is 13 residues. CDR3 nucleotide sequence: TGTGCCACGGGGACTAGCGGGAAATACGAGCAGTACTTC. Translated: CATGTSGKYEQYF.

The chain couples TRBV6-1 to TRBJ1-5; TRBD1 might be the D (6 bases). The CDR3 spans 15 residues. Per the germline V gene, CDR1 is MNHNS and CDR2 is SASEGT. Deletions cut 6 bases from V and 9 bases from J, with 21 bases between. The CDR3 sequence is CASSPPGHVFLPQHF. DNA for the CDR3: TGTGCCAGCAGCCCCCCGGGACACGTATTTTTGCCCCAGCATTTT.

Turning to this clone: This sample also contains other DNA sequences that code for the same CDR3. The chain uses TRBV5-1 and TRBJ2-7, with 8 bases aligning to TRBD2. The CDR3 has 13 residues. Trimming removed 5 bases from V and 4 bases from J; junction bases left unmatched: 5. Germline V gene data show CDR1 as SGHRS and CDR2 as YFSETQ. The CDR3 spells CASRSSGSYEQYF. DNA for the CDR3: TGCGCCAGCAGATCCAGCGGGAGTTACGAGCAGTACTTC.

Turning to this clone: At the DNA level, this CDR3 is encoded by other sequences in the same sample as well. The chain links TRBV7-2 to TRBJ2-2; D gene ambiguous. The CDR3 contains 14 residues. Trimming pared 2 bases from V and 1 base from J, leaving 5 bases between. Looked up from germline, CDR1 is SGHTA and CDR2 is FQGNSA. For the CDR3, the DNA is TGTGCCAGCAGCTTACTAGGGAACACCGGGGAGCTGTTTTTT. Translation gives CASSLLGNTGELFF.

This rearrangement joins TRBV29-1 to TRBJ2-7; maybe TRBD1 (6 bases). CDR1 and CDR2 (germline): SQVTM, ANQGSEA. CDR3 length equals 12 residues. V was trimmed by 4 bases and J by 2 bases, leaving 9 bases between them. In nucleotides, the CDR3 is TGCAGCGTTGCGTGGACAGCCTACGAGCAGTACTTC. Amino acid sequence: CSVAWTAYEQYF.

This clone has only one observation. The rearrangement uses TRBV7-3 and TRBJ2-7; 7 bases map to TRBD2. The CDR3 is 14 amino acids. Germline trimming cut 5 bases from V and 2 bases from J; bases unmatched to any gene: 6. In germline, CDR1 is SGHTA, CDR2 FQGTGA. The CDR3: CASSPRRETYEQYF. As DNA, the CDR3 is TGTGCCAGCAGCCCCCGGCGGGAGACCTACGAGCAGTACTTC.

The chain joins TRBV2 to TRBJ1-5; the D gene is possibly TRBD1 (6 bases). The CDR3 loop spans 13 amino acids. From germline, CDR1 is SNHLY and CDR2 FYNNEI. The V end was cut by 4 bases, the J end by 6 bases, with 10 bases between. CDR3 coding DNA: TGTGCCAGCAGTGCTCAGGGGTCTCAGCCCCAGCATTTT. It encodes CASSAQGSQPQHF.

V usage is TRBV27 and J usage is TRBJ2-3; TRBD2 is a possible D gene (6 bases). Germline V gives CDR1 MNHEY, CDR2 SMNVEV (reference sequence). V lost 4 bases and J 4 bases, leaving 15 bases between the germline ends. CDR3 length equals 15 residues. The CDR3, as DNA: TGTGCCAGCAGTTCCCCCGGGGGAAGGGCAGATACGCAGTATTTT. Translation gives CASSSPGGRADTQYF.

The chain carries TRBV11-2 and TRBJ2-3; 7 nucleotides match TRBD2. The germline gives CDR1 SGHAT, CDR2 FQNNGV. This CDR3 is 16 amino acids long. With V trimmed by 1 base and J by 5 bases, 9 bases remained unmatched. CDR3 in DNA: TGTGCCAGCAGCTTAGTAGCGGGTCTTGGCAGAGATACGCAGTATTTT. Protein: CASSLVAGLGRDTQYF.

This rearrangement joins TRBV7-8 to TRBJ2-1, with TRBD1 matching over 7 bases. The CDR3 contains 17 residues. Germline trimming cut 0 bases from V and 3 bases from J; bases unmatched to any gene: 8. Per the germline V gene, CDR1 is SGHVS and CDR2 is FQNEAQ. The CDR3, as DNA: TGTGCCAGCAGCTTAGCGGGGGTTAGGACAGGCTACAATGAGCAGTTCTTC. This encodes CASSLAGVRTGYNEQFF.

Written as DNA, the CDR3 is TGTGCCAGCAGTTTCCGGGCAGAGCAGTTCTTC. Translated: CASSFRAEQFF. The gene calls are TRBV6-5 and TRBJ2-1; unclear D gene. V was shortened by 4 bases and J by 10 bases, with 8 bases between the two germline ends. CDR1 and CDR2 from the germline V gene are MNHEY and SVGAGI. The CDR3 runs 11 residues.

The chain couples TRBV9 to TRBJ2-7; TRBD2 matches at 7 bases. The CDR3 runs 16 residues. Losses at the gene ends were 3 bases for V and 6 bases for J; bases not matched to a gene: 15. Germline CDR1 is SGDLS and CDR2 is YYNGEE. The CDR3 coding sequence is TGTGCCAGCAGCGGAGGCGGTGGACTAGGACGGTTCGAGCAGTACTTC. This translates into CASSGGGGLGRFEQYF. Full variable domain (outside the CDR3, taken from reference TRBV9 and TRBJ2-7): DSGVTQTPKHLITATGQRVTLRCSPRSGDLSVYWYQQSLDQGLQFLIQYYNGEERAKGNILERFSAQQFPDLHSELNLSSLELGDSALYFCASSGGGGLGRFEQYFGPGTRLTVT.

This clone was picked up one time. The chain joins TRBV11-3 to TRBJ2-1; no reliable D call. This CDR3 has 13 residues. The germline gives CDR1 SGHNT, CDR2 YENEEA. The germline V and J ends were trimmed by 5 bases and 8 bases, with 13 bases remaining between them. The chain's CDR3 is CASSQITTDEQFF. The DNA for the CDR3 is TGTGCCAGCAGCCAGATTACCACGGATGAGCAGTTCTTC. The complete variable domain, with remaining parts taken from reference TRBV11-3 and TRBJ2-1, reads EAGVVQSPRYKIIEKKQPVAFWCNPISGHNTLYWYLQNLGQGPELLIRYENEEAVDDSQLPKDRFSAERLKGVDSTLKIQPAELGDSAVYLCASSQITTDEQFFGPGTRLTVL.

This clone was observed once. This chain uses TRBV19 with TRBJ2-5, with 7 bases that match TRBD1. After removal of 4 bases from V and 4 bases from J, the junction contained 12 bases not matched to a gene. This CDR3 comprises 16 residues. Germline V gene data show CDR1 as LNHDA and CDR2 as SQIVND (reference sequence). CDR3 protein: CASSTIRQGYGETQYF. The CDR3 nucleotides read TGTGCCAGTAGTACCATTAGACAGGGTTATGGAGAGACCCAGTACTTC.

V is TRBV2 and J is TRBJ1-2; 9 nucleotides line up with TRBD1. V was pared by 5 bases and J by 6 bases, with 4 bases of the junction left unmatched. This CDR3 spans 13 amino acids. Germline CDR1 SNHLY, CDR2 FYNNEI. CDR3 amino acids: CASSTGQGDGYTF. The CDR3 region has the DNA TGTGCCAGCAGTACGGGACAGGGTGATGGCTACACCTTC.

V and J are TRBV20-1 and TRBJ2-7; D perhaps matches TRBD1 (6 bases). Germline values: CDR1 DFQATT, CDR2 SNEGSKA (reference sequence). V was shortened by 0 bases and J by 9 bases, with 9 bases between the two germline ends. This CDR3 has 11 residues. Here the CDR3 reads CSARDLTGQYF. CDR3 DNA: TGCAGTGCTAGAGATCTGACAGGGCAGTACTTC.

The chain has TRBV5-6 and TRBJ2-1; D call uncertain. The V gene lost 6 bases and the J gene lost 1 base, with 14 bases spanning the gap. The CDR3 covers 15 residues. Germline CDR1 SGHDT, CDR2 YYEEEE. CDR3 amino acids: CASNVEPTSYNEQFF. CDR3 nucleotide sequence: TGTGCCAGCAACGTCGAGCCCACTTCCTACAATGAGCAGTTCTTC.

The chain has TRBV6-5 and TRBJ2-7; 11 bases map to TRBD2. The CDR3 runs to 15 residues. CDR1 and CDR2 from the germline V gene are MNHEY and SVGAGI. Trimming removed 2 bases from V and 3 bases from J; junction bases left unmatched: 3. The CDR3 nucleotides are TGTGCCAGCAGTTACCGGACTAGCGGGCTCTACGAGCAGTACTTC. It codes for CASSYRTSGLYEQYF.

The CDR3 sequence is CASSPVGPASGSSYNEQFF. In DNA, the CDR3 is TGTGCCAGCAGCCCGGTCGGGCCAGCAAGCGGGAGCTCCTACAATGAGCAGTTCTTC. The chain couples TRBV7-9 to TRBJ2-1, with 8 bases aligning to TRBD2. The V segment lost 5 bases and the J segment 0 bases; nucleotides outside the gene matches: 15. This CDR3 spans 19 amino acids. The germline gives CDR1 SEHNR, CDR2 FQNEAQ (reference sequence).

V and J are TRBV27 and TRBJ2-2; no definite D call. Germline values: CDR1 MNHEY, CDR2 SMNVEV (reference sequence). V dropped 3 bases and J dropped 1 base, with 6 bases sitting between them. The CDR3 is made up of 14 amino acids. This CDR3 is CASSFYGNTGELFF. For the CDR3, the DNA is TGTGCCAGCAGTTTTTACGGGAACACCGGGGAGCTGTTTTTT.

Comment on this clone: This specimen includes other DNA sequences encoding the same CDR3. V usage is TRBV5-1 and J usage is TRBJ2-3; no clear D gene. V shed 0 bases and J shed 3 bases, with 8 bases lying between them. Looked up from germline, CDR1 is SGHRS and CDR2 is YFSETQ. The CDR3 sequence is 14 residues long. In nucleotides, the CDR3 is TGCGCCAGCAGCTTGGTACCCGGAACAGATACGCAGTATTTT. Its translation: CASSLVPGTDTQYF.

The chain recombines TRBV5-5 with TRBJ2-7; D remains unclear. Deletions cut 0 bases from V and 2 bases from J, with 9 bases between. CDR1 SGHKS and CDR2 YYEKEE come from the germline V gene (reference sequence). The CDR3 spans 14 residues. The CDR3 sequence: CASSLGFGTYEQYF. CDR3 in DNA: TGTGCCAGCAGCTTGGGGTTCGGAACCTACGAGCAGTACTTC. The full variable domain, completed using reference TRBV5-5 and TRBJ2-7, is DAGVTQSPTHLIKTRGQQVTLRCSPISGHKSVSWYQQVLGQGPQFIFQYYEKEERGRGNFPDRFSARQFPNYSSELNVNALLLGDSALYLCASSLGFGTYEQYFGPGTRLTVT.

V and J are TRBV6-5 and TRBJ2-2; tentatively, D is TRBD1 or TRBD2 (5 bases each). Looked up from germline, CDR1 is MNHEY and CDR2 is SVGAGI. The CDR3 contains 14 residues. Trimming stripped 5 bases from V and 3 bases from J, with 10 bases between. CDR3 sequence: CASSQGPDTGELFF. The CDR3 nucleotides read TGTGCCAGCAGTCAGGGACCGGACACCGGGGAGCTGTTTTTT.

The chain combines TRBV11-2 with TRBJ1-4, with no clear D. Germline V gives CDR1 SGHAT, CDR2 FQNNGV. The CDR3 runs 18 residues. V lost 2 bases and J 2 bases, leaving 18 bases between the germline ends. CDR3 in amino acids: CASSLIGNWVGTNEKLFF. CDR3 bases: TGTGCCAGCAGCTTAATCGGAAATTGGGTTGGGACTAATGAAAAACTGTTTTTT.

The rearrangement uses TRBV11-3 and TRBJ2-5; D gene uncertain. V was shortened by 11 bases and J by 5 bases, with 9 bases between the two germline ends. CDR3 length: 10 residues. Germline loops: CDR1 SGHNT, CDR2 YENEEA. The CDR3 protein is CARIRETQYF. Here the CDR3 DNA reads TGTGCCCGGATCAGGGAGACCCAGTACTTC.

V and J are TRBV7-2 and TRBJ1-2; a weak D match, TRBD1 (6 bases). The length of the CDR3 is 14 residues. V dropped 3 bases and J dropped 1 base, with 9 bases sitting between them. Germline loops: CDR1 SGHTA, CDR2 FQGNSA. The CDR3 region has the DNA TGTGCCAGCAGCTTGGCCAGGGGTAACTATGGCTACACCTTC. It yields the protein CASSLARGNYGYTF.

The chain is built from TRBV11-3 and TRBJ2-7, with a possible D match to TRBD1 (6 bases). The CDR3 has 13 amino acids. Looked up from germline, CDR1 is SGHNT and CDR2 is YENEEA. V dropped 5 bases and J dropped 3 bases, with 11 bases sitting between them. CDR3 sequence reads: CASSPTGNYEQYF. DNA of the CDR3: TGTGCCAGCAGCCCCACAGGGAACTACGAGCAGTACTTC.

This sequence joins TRBV6-1 and TRBJ2-1, with D possibly matching TRBD2 (6 bases). The ends were cut back, 7 bases at V and 4 bases at J, with 17 bases in the middle. The germline V gene encodes CDR1 MNHNS and CDR2 SASEGT. The CDR3 is 15 residues long. CDR3 nucleotide sequence: TGTGCCAGCACCCCCGCTAGCGAGGAATACAATGAGCAGTTCTTC. The encoded protein is CASTPASEEYNEQFF.

The J gene is TRBJ2-1, the V gene TRBV18; TRBD2 agrees at 7 bases. The V segment lost 2 bases and the J segment 3 bases; nucleotides outside the gene matches: 10. This CDR3 is 17 amino acids long. Germline-derived CDR1 and CDR2 are KGHSH and LQKENI. The CDR3 here is CASSPFLAEIGYNEQFF. CDR3 coding DNA: TGTGCCAGCTCACCATTCCTAGCGGAGATAGGCTACAATGAGCAGTTCTTC.